This T cell receptor (beta chain) comes out of a study of blood T cells in healthy people across ages. Overall study findings and caveats: The study found more naive CD4+ cells and higher diversity in long-lived than aged donors.

The V gene's germline CDR1 is MDHEN and CDR2 SYDVKM. The CDR3 loop spans 13 amino acids. Each sample provided at least 6 micrograms of extracted total RNA. A second PCR of 7 to 11 cycles used a sample-barcoded 5' primer and a J-beta primer mix. MiXCR, run by TCRdb on the 5' RACE reads, gives a single entry per CDR3 protein. The profile covers about 930,000 distinct CDR3 sequences, with almost 30% appearing a single time and roughly 10% taken by the ten largest. Of note for this clonotype: Its antigen is undetermined.

This same sample was also taken into another study, of T cells of mothers and their children. From that second work: Each child gave 2.5 million to 3.5 million TCR beta CDR3 reads (each mother, over 8.5 million). Comparable shaping of TCR recombination output by thymic selection was observed in related and unrelated pairs.

This clonotype originated in a woman aged 40-49 years in good health. This chain links TRBV28 with TRBJ2-1; D is possibly TRBD2 (5 bases). The J call may be faulty, since TRBJ2-7 better matches the DNA end. Source material: blood. The CDR3 DNA reads TGTGCCAGCAGTTTGAGGAGTCGAGGGGAGCAGTACTTC. It specifies CASSLRSRGEQYF.